This TCR beta chain comes out of a study of blood T cells in healthy people across ages. This CDR3 is 14 amino acids long. Trimming cost V 10 bases and J 3 bases, with 16 bases left between them. For the second PCR, which ran for roughly 7 to 11 cycles, a sample-barcoded 5' primer and a J-beta primer mix were used. MiXCR, applied by TCRdb to the 5' RACE reads, yields one record per CDR3 protein. The sample contains 890,000 or so distinct CDR3 sequences, 62% of which appear only once. This clonotype was found a few times. The origin of this receptor is a man younger than 40 in good health. J is TRBJ1-5 and V is TRBV12-3 or TRBV12-4; tentatively, D is TRBD1 (5 bases). The sequencing sample was made of blood. The CDR3 here is CATHRGITNQPQHF. Here the CDR3 DNA reads TGTGCCACCCATAGGGGAATAACCAATCAGCCCCAGCATTTT.